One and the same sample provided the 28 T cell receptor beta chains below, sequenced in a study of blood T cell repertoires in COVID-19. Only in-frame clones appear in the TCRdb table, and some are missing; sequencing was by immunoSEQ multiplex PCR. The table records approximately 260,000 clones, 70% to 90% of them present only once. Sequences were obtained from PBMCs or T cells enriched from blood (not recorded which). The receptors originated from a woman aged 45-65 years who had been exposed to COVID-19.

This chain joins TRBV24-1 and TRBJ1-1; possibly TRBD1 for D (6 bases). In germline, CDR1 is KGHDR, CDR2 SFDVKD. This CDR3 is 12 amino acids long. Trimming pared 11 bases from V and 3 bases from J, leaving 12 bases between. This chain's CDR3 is CARGEGDTEAFF. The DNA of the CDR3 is TGTGCCAGGGGGGAGGGGGACACTGAAGCTTTCTTT.

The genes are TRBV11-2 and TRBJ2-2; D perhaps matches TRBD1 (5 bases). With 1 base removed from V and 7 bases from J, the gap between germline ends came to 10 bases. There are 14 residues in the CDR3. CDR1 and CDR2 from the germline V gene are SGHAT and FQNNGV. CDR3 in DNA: TGTGCCAGCAGCTTAGGTCAGGGTCTCGGGGAGCTGTTTTTT. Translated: CASSLGQGLGELFF.

CDR3 coding DNA: TGTGCCAGCTCCCCATCTGGAGGTCGGAACACTGAAGCTTTCTTT. Translation gives CASSPSGGRNTEAFF. This chain uses TRBV18 with TRBJ1-1; D call uncertain. V was shortened by 6 bases and J by 1 base, with 15 bases between the two germline ends. CDR1 KGHSH and CDR2 LQKENI come from the germline V gene. The CDR3 is 15 amino acids.

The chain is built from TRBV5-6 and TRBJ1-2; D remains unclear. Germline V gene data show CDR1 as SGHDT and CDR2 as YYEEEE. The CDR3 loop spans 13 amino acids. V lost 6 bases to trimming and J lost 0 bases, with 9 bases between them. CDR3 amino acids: CASTLAANYGYTF. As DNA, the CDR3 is TGTGCCAGCACCCTCGCAGCTAACTATGGCTACACCTTC.

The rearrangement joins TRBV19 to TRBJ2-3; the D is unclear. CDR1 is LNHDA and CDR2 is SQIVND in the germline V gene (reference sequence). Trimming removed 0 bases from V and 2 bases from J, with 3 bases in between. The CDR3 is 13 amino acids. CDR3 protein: CASSIDHTDTQYF. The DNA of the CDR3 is TGTGCCAGTAGTATAGACCACACAGATACGCAGTATTTT. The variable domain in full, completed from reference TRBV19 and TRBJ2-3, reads DGGITQSPKYLFRKEGQNVTLSCEQNLNHDAMYWYRQDPGQGLRLIYYSQIVNDFQKGDIAEGYSVSREKKESFPLTVTSAQKNPTAFYLCASSIDHTDTQYFGPGTRLTVL.

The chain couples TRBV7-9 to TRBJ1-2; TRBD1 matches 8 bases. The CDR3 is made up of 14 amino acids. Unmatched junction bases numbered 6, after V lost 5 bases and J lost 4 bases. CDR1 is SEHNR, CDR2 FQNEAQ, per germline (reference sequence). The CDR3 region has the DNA TGTGCCAGCAGCACAAGGACAGGGCCCTATGGCTACACCTTC. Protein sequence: CASSTRTGPYGYTF.

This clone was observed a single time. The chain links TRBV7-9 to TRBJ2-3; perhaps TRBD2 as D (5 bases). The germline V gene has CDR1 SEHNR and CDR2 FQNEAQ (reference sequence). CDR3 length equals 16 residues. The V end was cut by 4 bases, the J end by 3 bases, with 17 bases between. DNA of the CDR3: TGTGCCAGCAGCTCAGGAGGAGAGTGGTGGACAGATACGCAGTATTTT. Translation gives CASSSGGEWWTDTQYF.

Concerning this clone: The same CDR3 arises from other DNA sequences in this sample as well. CDR3 in amino acids: CASSLQGRNTEAFF. In DNA form, the CDR3 reads TGCGCCAGCAGCTTACAGGGTAGGAACACTGAAGCTTTCTTT. This chain connects TRBV5-1 to TRBJ1-1; the D gene is possibly TRBD1 (6 bases). In germline, CDR1 is SGHRS, CDR2 YFSETQ. CDR3 length: 14 amino acids. Between the trimmed V and J ends, which lost 2 bases and 1 base, there was a span of 9 bases.

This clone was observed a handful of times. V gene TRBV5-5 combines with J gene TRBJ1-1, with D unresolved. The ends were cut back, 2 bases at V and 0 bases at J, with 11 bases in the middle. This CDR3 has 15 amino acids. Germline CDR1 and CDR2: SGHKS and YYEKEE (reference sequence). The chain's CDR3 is CASSLVRFMNTEAFF. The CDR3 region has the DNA TGTGCCAGCAGCTTAGTCAGGTTTATGAACACTGAAGCTTTCTTT.

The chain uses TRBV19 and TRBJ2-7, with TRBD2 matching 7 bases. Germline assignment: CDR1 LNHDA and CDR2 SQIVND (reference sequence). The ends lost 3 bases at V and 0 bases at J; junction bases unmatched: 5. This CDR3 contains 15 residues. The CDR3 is CASSMPGLSSYEQYF. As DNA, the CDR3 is TGTGCCAGTAGTATGCCGGGACTAAGCTCCTACGAGCAGTACTTC.

This CDR3 is CASRHGTGGSPLHF. The CDR3 nucleotides read TGCGCCAGCAGACATGGGACAGGAGGCTCACCCCTCCACTTT. This chain uses TRBV5-1 with TRBJ1-6; 8 positions match TRBD1. The germline gives CDR1 SGHRS, CDR2 YFSETQ. The length of the CDR3 is 14 residues. V lost 5 bases to trimming and J lost 10 bases; unmatched junction nucleotides: 8.

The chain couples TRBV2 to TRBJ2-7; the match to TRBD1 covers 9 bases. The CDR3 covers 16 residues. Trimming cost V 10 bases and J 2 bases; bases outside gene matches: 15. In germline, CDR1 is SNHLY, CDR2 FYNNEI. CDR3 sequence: CATKGGTGGRPYEQYF. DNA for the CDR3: TGTGCCACCAAGGGGGGAACAGGGGGCAGACCCTACGAGCAGTACTTC.

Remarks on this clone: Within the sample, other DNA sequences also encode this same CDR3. This CDR3 reads CASSRDTSYEQYF. The CDR3 nucleotides are TGTGCCAGCTCCCGGGACACGTCCTACGAGCAGTACTTC. V and J are TRBV18 and TRBJ2-7; D is perhaps TRBD1 (6 bases). Per the germline V gene, CDR1 is KGHSH and CDR2 is LQKENI. This CDR3 comprises 13 residues. Trimming took 6 bases from V and 1 from J, leaving 10 bases between them.

Here the CDR3 DNA reads TGTGCCAGCAGCCGTCCGGGACAGGAATCCTACGAGCAGTACTTC. It translates to CASSRPGQESYEQYF. The J gene is TRBJ2-7, the V gene TRBV28, with TRBD1 matching 8 bases. Germline values: CDR1 MDHEN, CDR2 SYDVKM. With 6 bases clipped from V and 1 base from J, the junction kept 8 bases outside the gene matches. The CDR3 covers 15 residues.

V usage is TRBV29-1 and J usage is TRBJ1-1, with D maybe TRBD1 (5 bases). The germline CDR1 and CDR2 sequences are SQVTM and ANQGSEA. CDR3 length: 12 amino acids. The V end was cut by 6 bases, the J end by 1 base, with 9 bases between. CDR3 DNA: TGCAGCGTCGGAAGGGGGAACACTGAAGCTTTCTTT. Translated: CSVGRGNTEAFF.

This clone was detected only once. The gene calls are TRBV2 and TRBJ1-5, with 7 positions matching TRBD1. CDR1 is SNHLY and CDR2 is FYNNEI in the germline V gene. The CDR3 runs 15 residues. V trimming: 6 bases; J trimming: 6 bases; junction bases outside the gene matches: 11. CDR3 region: CASRARGNRGQPQHF. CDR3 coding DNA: TGTGCCAGCAGGGCCAGGGGGAATCGGGGTCAGCCCCAGCATTTT.

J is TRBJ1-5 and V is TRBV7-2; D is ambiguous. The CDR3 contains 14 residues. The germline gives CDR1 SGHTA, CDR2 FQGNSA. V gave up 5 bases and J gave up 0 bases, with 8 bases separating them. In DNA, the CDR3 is TGTGCCAGCAGCCCTAGCGGTAGCAATCAGCCCCAGCATTTT. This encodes CASSPSGSNQPQHF.

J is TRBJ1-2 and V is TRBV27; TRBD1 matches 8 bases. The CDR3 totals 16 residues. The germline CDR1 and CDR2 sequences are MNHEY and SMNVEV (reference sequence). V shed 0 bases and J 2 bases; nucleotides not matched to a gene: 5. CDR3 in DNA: TGTGCCAGCAGTTTATCTGGACAGGGTTTAAACTATGGCTACACCTTC. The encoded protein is CASSLSGQGLNYGYTF.

The CDR3 reads CASSVVSGETQYF. DNA for the CDR3: TGTGCCAGCAGCGTAGTTAGCGGAGAGACCCAGTACTTC. The chain has TRBV9 and TRBJ2-5, with D tentatively TRBD2 (6 bases). Per germline, CDR1 SGDLS and CDR2 YYNGEE. The CDR3 has 13 residues. Trimming pared 0 bases from V and 4 bases from J, leaving 7 bases between.

As DNA, the CDR3 is TGTGCCAGCAGTGATGCCAGACAGAGTTATAATTCACCCCTCCACTTT. Translating gives CASSDARQSYNSPLHF. This chain uses TRBV2 with TRBJ1-6; D may be TRBD1 (5 bases). Germline values: CDR1 SNHLY, CDR2 FYNNEI. Between the trimmed V and J ends, which lost 3 bases and 4 bases, there was a span of 13 bases. This CDR3 is built from 16 residues.

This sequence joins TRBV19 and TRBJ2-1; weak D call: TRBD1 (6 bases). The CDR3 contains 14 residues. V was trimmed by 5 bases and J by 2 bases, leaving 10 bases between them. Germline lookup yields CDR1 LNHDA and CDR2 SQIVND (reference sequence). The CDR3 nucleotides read TGTGCCAGTAGTCTACAGGGAACCTACAATGAGCAGTTCTTC. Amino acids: CASSLQGTYNEQFF.

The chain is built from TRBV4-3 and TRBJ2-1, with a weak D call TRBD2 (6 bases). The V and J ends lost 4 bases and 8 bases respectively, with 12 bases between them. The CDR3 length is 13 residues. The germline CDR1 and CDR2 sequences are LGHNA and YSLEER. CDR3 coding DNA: TGCGCCAGCAGCCGGCGGGGTGGAGATGAGCAGTTCTTC. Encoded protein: CASSRRGGDEQFF.

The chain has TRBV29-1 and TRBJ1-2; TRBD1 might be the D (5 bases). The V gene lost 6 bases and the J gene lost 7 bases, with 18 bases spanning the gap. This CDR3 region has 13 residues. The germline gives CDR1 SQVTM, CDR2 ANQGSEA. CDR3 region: CSVGAEGLVGYTF. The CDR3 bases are TGCAGCGTCGGTGCGGAGGGGCTGGTTGGCTACACCTTC.

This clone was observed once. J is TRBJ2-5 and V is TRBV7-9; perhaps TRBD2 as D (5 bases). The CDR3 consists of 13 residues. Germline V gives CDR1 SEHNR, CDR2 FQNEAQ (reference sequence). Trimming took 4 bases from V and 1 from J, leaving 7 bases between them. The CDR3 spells CASSWGVQETQYF. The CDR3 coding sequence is TGTGCCAGCAGCTGGGGAGTCCAAGAGACCCAGTACTTC.

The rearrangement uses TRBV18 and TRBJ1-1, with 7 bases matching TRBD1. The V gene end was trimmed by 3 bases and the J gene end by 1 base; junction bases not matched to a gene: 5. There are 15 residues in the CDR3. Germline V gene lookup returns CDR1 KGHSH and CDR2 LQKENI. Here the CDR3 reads CASSPYRGPNTEAFF. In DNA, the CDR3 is TGTGCCAGCTCACCCTACAGGGGACCGAACACTGAAGCTTTCTTT.

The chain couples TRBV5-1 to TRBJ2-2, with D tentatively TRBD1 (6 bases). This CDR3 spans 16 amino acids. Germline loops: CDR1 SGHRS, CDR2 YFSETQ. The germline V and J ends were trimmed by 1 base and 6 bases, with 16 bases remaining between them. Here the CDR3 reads CASSLSVQGYAGELFF. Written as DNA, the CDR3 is TGCGCCAGCAGCTTGTCCGTACAGGGATATGCCGGGGAGCTGTTTTTT.

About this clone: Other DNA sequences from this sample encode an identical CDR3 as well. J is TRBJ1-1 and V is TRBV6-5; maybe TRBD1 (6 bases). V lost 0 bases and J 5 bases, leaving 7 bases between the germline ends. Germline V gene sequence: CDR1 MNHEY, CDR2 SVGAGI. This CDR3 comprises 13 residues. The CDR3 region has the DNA TGTGCCAGCAGTTACTCGACAGGAACTGAAGCTTTCTTT. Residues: CASSYSTGTEAFF.

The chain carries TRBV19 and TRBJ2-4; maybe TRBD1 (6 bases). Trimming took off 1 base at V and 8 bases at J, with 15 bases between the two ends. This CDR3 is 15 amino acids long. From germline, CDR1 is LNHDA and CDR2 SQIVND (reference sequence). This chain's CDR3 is CASSIVHSPGDIQYF. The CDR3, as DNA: TGTGCCAGTAGTATAGTGCATTCACCAGGGGACATTCAGTACTTC. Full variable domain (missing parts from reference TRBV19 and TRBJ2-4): DGGITQSPKYLFRKEGQNVTLSCEQNLNHDAMYWYRQDPGQGLRLIYYSQIVNDFQKGDIAEGYSVSREKKESFPLTVTSAQKNPTAFYLCASSIVHSPGDIQYFGAGTRLSVL.